Listed below are T cell receptor beta chains from one sample, sequenced in a study of cytomegalovirus exposure and HLA in healthy donors. The repertoire was sequenced with immunoSEQ multiplex PCR; TCRdb's copy has only in-frame clones and lacks some. The sample lists 150,000 to 200,000 clones; under 85% were seen once. Source material: PBMCs. Source of these receptors: a man aged 18-30 years in good health and CMV-seronegative. Each CDR3 is given with its conserved first and last residue. Clone size is stated in some rows and not others, as once, few, many or a class when expanded.

V gene	J gene	clone size	CDR3 protein
TRBV5-4	TRBJ2-7	NA	CASSLASGSSYEQYF
TRBV4-2	TRBJ1-6	once	CASSQLPGNGSPLHF
TRBV7-7	TRBJ2-3	NA	CASAMAGGDTQYF
TRBV7-8	TRBJ2-7	NA	CASTPLRKREANYEQYF
TRBV6-6	TRBJ1-5	NA	CASSAGVGQPQHF
TRBV19	TRBJ1-1	NA	CASSIGSNRNTEAFF
TRBV27	TRBJ2-7	NA	CASSLMASGNYEQYF
TRBV6-5	TRBJ1-1	NA	CASTRDRWNTEAFF
TRBV7-2	TRBJ2-7	NA	CASSLYRGNSYEQYF
TRBV6-1	TRBJ1-3	NA	CASTVTASSGNTIYF
TRBV18	TRBJ2-2	NA	CASSLWGTRGELFF
TRBV4-2	TRBJ2-1	NA	CASSQDGLAGHNEQFF
TRBV9	TRBJ2-1	NA	CASSVGVGGNGEQFF
TRBV19	TRBJ2-1	NA	CASSMASGRGEQFF
TRBV27	TRBJ2-1	NA	CASSLGGAGDGQFF
TRBV29-1	TRBJ2-5	NA	CSGWRGGETQYF
TRBV10-3	TRBJ2-2	NA	CATQTGPVDTGELFF
TRBV5-6	TRBJ2-2	NA	CASSFDGGGSGELFF
TRBV9	TRBJ2-1	NA	CASSVDSGTEQFF
TRBV7-9	TRBJ2-7	NA	CSSSSSGYEQYF
TRBV7-2	TRBJ1-6	NA	CASSPGNSPLHF
TRBV19	TRBJ1-2	NA	CASSSLLTGDYGYTF
TRBV7-2	TRBJ1-5	NA	CASSFIGGGQPQHF
TRBV7-6	TRBJ2-7	NA	CASSPQGARGEQYF
TRBV6-1	TRBJ1-6	NA	CASSESSYNSPLHF
TRBV4-1	TRBJ1-6	NA	CASSPHGTANNSPLHF
TRBV5-4	TRBJ1-1	NA	CASSLWRRSTEAFF
TRBV10-3	TRBJ1-2	NA	CAISEEAGYTF
TRBV6-1	TRBJ2-7	NA	CASSAGQGLDEQYF
TRBV5-5	TRBJ2-7	NA	CASSLNSYEQYF